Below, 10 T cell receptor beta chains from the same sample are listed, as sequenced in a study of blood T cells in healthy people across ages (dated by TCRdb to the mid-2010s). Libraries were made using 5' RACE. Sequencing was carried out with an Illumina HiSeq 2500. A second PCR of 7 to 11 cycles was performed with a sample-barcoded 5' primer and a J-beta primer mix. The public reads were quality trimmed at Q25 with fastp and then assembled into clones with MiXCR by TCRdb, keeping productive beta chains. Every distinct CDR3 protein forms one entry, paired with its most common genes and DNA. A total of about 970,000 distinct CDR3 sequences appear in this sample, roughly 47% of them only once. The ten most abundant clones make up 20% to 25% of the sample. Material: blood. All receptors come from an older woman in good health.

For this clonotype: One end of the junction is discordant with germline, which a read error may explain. CDR3 loop: CASSQGLAGGSTDTRYF. The CDR3 DNA reads as TGCGCCAGCAGCCAGGGACTAGCGGGAGGGAGCACAGATACGCGGTATTTT. This chain links TRBV4-1 with TRBJ2-3, with TRBD2 matching 16 bases. Per the germline V gene, CDR1 is MGHRA and CDR2 is YSYEKL. The CDR3 length is 17 residues.

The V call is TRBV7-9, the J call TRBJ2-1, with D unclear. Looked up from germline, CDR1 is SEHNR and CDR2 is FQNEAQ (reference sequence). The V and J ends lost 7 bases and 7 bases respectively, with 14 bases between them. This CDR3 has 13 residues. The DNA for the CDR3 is TGTGCCAGCACCTTCATCCCGCCTAATGAGCAGTTCTTC. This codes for CASTFIPPNEQFF.

CDR3: CASSSVGGGYNEQFF. The CDR3 nucleotides read TGTGCCAGCAGCTCGGTCGGTGGGGGATACAATGAGCAGTTCTTC. The gene calls are TRBV7-2 and TRBJ2-1; D possibly matches TRBD1 or TRBD2 (5 bases each). Germline V CDR1 and CDR2: SGHTA, FQGNSA. Trimming pared 4 bases from V and 4 bases from J, leaving 14 bases between. The CDR3 has 15 amino acids.

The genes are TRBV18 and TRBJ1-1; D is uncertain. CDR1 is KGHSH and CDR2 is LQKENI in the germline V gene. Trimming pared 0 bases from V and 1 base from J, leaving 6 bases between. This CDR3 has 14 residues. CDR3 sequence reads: CASSPPSKNTEAFF. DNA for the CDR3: TGTGCCAGCTCACCACCGTCGAAGAACACTGAAGCTTTCTTT.

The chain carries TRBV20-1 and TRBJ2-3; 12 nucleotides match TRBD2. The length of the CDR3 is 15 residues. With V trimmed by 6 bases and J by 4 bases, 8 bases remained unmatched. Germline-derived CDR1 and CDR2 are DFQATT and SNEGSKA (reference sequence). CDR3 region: CSATRTSGTADTQYF. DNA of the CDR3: TGCAGTGCAACCCGGACTAGCGGGACGGCAGATACGCAGTATTTT.

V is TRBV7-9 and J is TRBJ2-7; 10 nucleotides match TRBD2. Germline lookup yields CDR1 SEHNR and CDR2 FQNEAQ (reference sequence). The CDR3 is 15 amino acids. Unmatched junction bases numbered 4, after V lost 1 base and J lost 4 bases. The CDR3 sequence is CASSLGFSGGYEQYF. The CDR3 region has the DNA TGTGCCAGCAGCTTAGGTTTTAGCGGGGGGTACGAGCAGTACTTC.

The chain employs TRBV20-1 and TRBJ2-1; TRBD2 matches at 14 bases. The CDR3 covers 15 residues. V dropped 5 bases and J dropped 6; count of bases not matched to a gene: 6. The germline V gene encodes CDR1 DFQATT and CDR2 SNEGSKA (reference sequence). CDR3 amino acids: CSALGLAGASNEQFF. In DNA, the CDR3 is TGCAGTGCTTTGGGACTAGCGGGAGCGAGCAATGAGCAGTTCTTC.

The CDR3 protein is CASRRQTHRNSPLHF. CDR3 sequence (DNA): TGTGCCAGCAGAAGACAAACTCATAGGAATTCACCCCTCCACTTT. The V call is TRBV2, the J call TRBJ1-6; D is unclear. Germline CDR1 reads SNHLY; CDR2 reads FYNNEI. V gave up 6 bases and J gave up 7 bases, with 16 bases separating them. This CDR3 contains 15 residues.

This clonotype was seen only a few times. DNA of the CDR3: TGTGCCAGCAGTAACGCCGGGACAGCTAATCAGCCCCAGCATTTT. Encoded protein: CASSNAGTANQPQHF. The genes are TRBV7-2 and TRBJ1-5; 7 nucleotides match TRBD1. This CDR3 is built from 15 residues. Germline V gives CDR1 SGHTA, CDR2 FQGNSA. With V trimmed by 6 bases and J by 4 bases, 9 bases remained unmatched.

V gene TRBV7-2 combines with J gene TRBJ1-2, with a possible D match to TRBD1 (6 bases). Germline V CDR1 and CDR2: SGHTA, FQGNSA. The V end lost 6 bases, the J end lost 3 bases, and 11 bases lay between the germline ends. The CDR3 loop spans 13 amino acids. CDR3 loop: CASRARGDYGYTF. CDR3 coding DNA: TGTGCCAGCAGAGCAAGGGGGGACTATGGCTACACCTTC.